This T cell receptor (beta chain) was retrieved from a study of T cell responses to AZD1222 COVID-19 vaccine. This table comes from immunoSEQ multiplex PCR, and its TCRdb copy is limited to in-frame clones, with some not included. The sample contains more than 95,000 clones, over 70% of which appear only once. CDR1 is KGHDR, CDR2 SFDVKD, per germline. V was shortened by 9 bases and J by 5 bases, with 16 bases between the two germline ends. The CDR3 runs 14 residues. This chain connects TRBV24-1 to TRBJ1-5; D possibly corresponds to TRBD1 (5 bases). The TCR was taken from an adult in good health. The sample was peripheral blood, taken on day 0 of AZD1222 vaccination. CDR3 in amino acids: CATSKGDGDQPQHF. In DNA form, the CDR3 reads TGTGCCACCTCTAAAGGGGACGGGGATCAGCCCCAGCATTTT.